This entry features one T cell receptor beta chain sequence. Its antigen remains unknown. A library made for alpha chains picked up this beta chain off target, so its size means little. Trimming at V came to 8 bases and at J to 5 bases, leaving 3 bases not matched to a gene. Germline V CDR1 and CDR2: MNHEY, SVGAGI. This CDR3 has 13 amino acids. The data originate from a study of spatial heterogeneity in lung cancer. Overall study context: Alpha-chain detections were consistently fewer than beta-chain detections among the sequences.

Time point of the sample: sample taken at primary tumor resection. In each case, whole RNA from tumor, nontumor lung or frozen PBMC was sequenced unsorted. Donation came from 70 or so patients with untreated early-stage non-small cell lung cancer. The study, taken as a whole, reports: Ubiquitous expanded tumor TCRs were observed in blood more at resection than follow-up.

TCRdb analysed the 5' RACE reads with MiXCR anew, one entry per CDR3 protein. The sample lists more than 5,500 distinct CDR3 sequences; 7% were seen once. The sequence was obtained from a male donor with early-stage non-small cell lung cancer. The chain is built from TRBV6-5 and TRBJ2-3, with 11 bases identical to TRBD1. Sample: PBMCs, taken at surgery. CDR3 sequence reads: CASGQGAIDTQYF. CDR3 DNA sequence: TGTGCCAGCGGACAGGGGGCTATAGATACGCAGTATTTT.